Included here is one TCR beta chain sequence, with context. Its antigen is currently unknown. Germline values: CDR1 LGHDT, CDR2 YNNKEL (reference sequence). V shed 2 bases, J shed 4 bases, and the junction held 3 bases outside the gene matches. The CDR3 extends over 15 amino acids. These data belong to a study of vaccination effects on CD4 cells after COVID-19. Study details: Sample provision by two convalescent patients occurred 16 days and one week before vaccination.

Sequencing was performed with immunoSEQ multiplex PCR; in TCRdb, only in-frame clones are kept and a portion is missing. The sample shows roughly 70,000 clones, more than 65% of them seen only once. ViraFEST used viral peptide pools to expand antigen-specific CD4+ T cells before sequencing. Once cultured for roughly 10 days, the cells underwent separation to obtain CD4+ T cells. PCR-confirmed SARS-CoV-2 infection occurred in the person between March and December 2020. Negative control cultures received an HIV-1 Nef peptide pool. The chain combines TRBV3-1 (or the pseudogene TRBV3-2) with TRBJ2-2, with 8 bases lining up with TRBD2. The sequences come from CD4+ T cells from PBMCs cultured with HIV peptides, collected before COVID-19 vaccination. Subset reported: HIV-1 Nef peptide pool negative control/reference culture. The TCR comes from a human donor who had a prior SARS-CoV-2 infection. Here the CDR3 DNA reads TGTGCCAGCAGCCAACCCGGGACTAGCACCGGGGAGCTGTTTTTT. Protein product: CASSQPGTSTGELFF.